This T cell receptor beta chain was sequenced for a study of shared clonotypes between healthy human individuals. Whole-study context: CD4 naive and CD4 memory each took three plates per donor, while CD8 naive took two and CD8 memory one.

The healthy adult donors were HIV-negative and reported no recent acute infections or vaccinations. This clone was detected a few times. The length of the CDR3 is 16 residues. V lost 2 bases and J lost 7; bases outside the gene matches: 7. Germline V CDR1 and CDR2: MNHEY, SVGAGI. Generated by immunoSEQ multiplex PCR, the TCRdb table keeps only in-frame clones and is missing some. Among over a million clones listed, approximately 80% were seen once. The chain joins TRBV6-5 to TRBJ2-1, with 11 bases identical to TRBD2. The sequenced material came from memory CD4+ T cells from PBMCs. Subset noted: CD45RA-negative fraction. The receptor was isolated from a man younger than 30 in good health. Some clones in this sample may be carry-over from other donors' samples. CDR3 residues: CASSYIFTSGSNEQFF. The CDR3 DNA reads as TGTGCCAGCAGTTACATTTTTACTAGCGGGAGTAATGAGCAGTTCTTC.